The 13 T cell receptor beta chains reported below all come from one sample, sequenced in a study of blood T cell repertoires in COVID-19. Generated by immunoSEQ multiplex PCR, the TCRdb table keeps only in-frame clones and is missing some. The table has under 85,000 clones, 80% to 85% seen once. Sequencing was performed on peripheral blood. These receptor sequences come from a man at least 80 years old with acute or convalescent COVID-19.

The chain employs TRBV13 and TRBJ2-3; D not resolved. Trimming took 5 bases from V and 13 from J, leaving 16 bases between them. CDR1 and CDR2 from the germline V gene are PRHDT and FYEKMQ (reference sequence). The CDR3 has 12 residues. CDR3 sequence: CASSILPREEYF. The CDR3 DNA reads TGTGCCAGCAGCATACTACCCAGAGAGGAGTATTTT.

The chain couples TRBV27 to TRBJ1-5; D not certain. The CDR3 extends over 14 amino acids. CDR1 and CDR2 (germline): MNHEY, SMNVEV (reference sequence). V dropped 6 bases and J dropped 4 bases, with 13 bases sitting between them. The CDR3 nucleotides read TGTGCCAGCAGACCACCGGGGTCGAATCAGCCCCAGCATTTT. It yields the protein CASRPPGSNQPQHF.

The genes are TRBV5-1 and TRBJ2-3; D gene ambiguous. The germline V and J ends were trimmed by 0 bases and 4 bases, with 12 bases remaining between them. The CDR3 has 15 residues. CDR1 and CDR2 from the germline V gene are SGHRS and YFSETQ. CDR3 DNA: TGCGCCAGCAGCTTGGTTGGCGGTTTCTCAGATACGCAGTATTTT. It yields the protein CASSLVGGFSDTQYF.

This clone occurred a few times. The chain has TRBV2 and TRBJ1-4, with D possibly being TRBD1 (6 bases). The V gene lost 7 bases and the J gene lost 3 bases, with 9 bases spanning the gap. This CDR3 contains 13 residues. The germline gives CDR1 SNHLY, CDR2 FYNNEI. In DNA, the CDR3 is TGTGCCAGCAAGGGGGGGTCTAATGAAAAACTGTTTTTT. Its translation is CASKGGSNEKLFF.

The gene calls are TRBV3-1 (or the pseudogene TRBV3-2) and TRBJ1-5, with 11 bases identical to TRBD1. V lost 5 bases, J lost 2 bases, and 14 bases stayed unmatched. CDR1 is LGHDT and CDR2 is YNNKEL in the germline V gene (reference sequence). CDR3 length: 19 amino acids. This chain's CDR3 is CASSFPGTGGSNGNQPQHF. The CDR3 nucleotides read TGTGCCAGCAGCTTCCCCGGGACAGGGGGGTCAAACGGCAATCAGCCCCAGCATTTT.

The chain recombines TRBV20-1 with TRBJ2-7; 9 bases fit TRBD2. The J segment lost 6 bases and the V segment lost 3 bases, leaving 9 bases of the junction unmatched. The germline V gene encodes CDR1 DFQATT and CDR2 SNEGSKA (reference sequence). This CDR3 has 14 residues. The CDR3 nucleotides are TGCAGTGCTAGTAATAGCGGGAGTAGCCGCGAGCAGTACTTC. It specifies CSASNSGSSREQYF.

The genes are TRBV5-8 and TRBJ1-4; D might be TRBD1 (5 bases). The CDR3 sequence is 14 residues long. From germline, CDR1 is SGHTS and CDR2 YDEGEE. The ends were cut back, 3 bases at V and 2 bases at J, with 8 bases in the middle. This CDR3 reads CASSSGWTNEKLFF. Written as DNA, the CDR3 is TGTGCCAGCAGCTCAGGGTGGACTAATGAAAAACTGTTTTTT.

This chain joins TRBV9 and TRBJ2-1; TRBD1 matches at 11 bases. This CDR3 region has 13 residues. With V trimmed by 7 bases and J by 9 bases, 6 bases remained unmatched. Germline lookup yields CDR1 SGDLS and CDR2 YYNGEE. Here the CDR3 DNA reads TGTGCCAGCGGACAGGGGGCAAGAGGTGAGCAGTTCTTC. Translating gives CASGQGARGEQFF.

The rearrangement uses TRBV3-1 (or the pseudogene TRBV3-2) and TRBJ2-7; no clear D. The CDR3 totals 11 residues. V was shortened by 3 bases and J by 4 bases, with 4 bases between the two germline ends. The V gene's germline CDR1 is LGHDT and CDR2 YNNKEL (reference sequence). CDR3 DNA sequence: TGTGCCAGCAGCCAGCTATACGAGCAGTACTTC. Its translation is CASSQLYEQYF.

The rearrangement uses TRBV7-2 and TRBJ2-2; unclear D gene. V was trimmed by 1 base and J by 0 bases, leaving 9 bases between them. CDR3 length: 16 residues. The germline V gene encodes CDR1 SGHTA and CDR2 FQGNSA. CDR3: CASSLGPAANTGELFF. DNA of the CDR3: TGTGCCAGCAGCTTAGGGCCCGCAGCGAACACCGGGGAGCTGTTTTTT.

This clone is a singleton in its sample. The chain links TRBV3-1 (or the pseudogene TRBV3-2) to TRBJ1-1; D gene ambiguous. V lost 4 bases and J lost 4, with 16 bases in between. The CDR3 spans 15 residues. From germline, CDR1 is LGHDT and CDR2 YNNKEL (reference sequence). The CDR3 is CASSLKRAGITEAFF. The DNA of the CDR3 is TGTGCCAGCAGCCTAAAGAGGGCAGGAATCACTGAAGCTTTCTTT.

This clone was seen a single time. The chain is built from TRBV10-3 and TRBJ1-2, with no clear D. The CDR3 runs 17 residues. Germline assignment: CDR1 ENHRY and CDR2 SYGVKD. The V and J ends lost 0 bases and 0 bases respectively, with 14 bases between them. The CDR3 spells CAISESIFPRSNYGYTF. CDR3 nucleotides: TGTGCCATCAGTGAGTCTATCTTCCCTCGGTCTAACTATGGCTACACCTTC.

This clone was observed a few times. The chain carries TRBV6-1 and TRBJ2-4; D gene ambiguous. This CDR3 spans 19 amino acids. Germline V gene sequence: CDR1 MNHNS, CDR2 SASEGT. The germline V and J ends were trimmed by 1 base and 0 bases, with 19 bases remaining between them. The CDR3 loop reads CASSEGYMAALIAKNIQYF. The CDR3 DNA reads TGTGCCAGCAGTGAAGGTTACATGGCCGCCCTTATAGCCAAAAACATTCAGTACTTC.